This TCR beta chain appears in the sequencing data of a study of blood T cells in healthy people across ages. There are a few counts of this clonotype. Primers used in a second PCR of roughly 6 to 11 cycles were a sample-barcoded 5' primer and a J-beta primer mix. TCRdb re-analysed the 5' RACE reads in MiXCR, keeping a single row per CDR3 protein. The repertoire has over 450,000 distinct CDR3 sequences, approximately 25% of them found once; the top ten carry 8.5% to 9.5%. CDR1 GTSNPN and CDR2 SVGIG come from the germline V gene (reference sequence). The germline V and J ends were trimmed by 2 bases and 8 bases, with 15 bases remaining between them. The CDR3 contains 13 residues. These sequences were also reported in another study, on T cells of mothers and their children.

This chain joins TRBV30 and TRBJ1-1; the D is unclear. The sample was blood. This TCR came from a boy aged 5-17 years in good health. The CDR3, as DNA: TGTGCCTGGAGTCCGGGGATTCGATACGAAGCTTTCTTT. Its translation is CAWSPGIRYEAFF.